This T cell receptor (beta chain) derives from a study of regulatory T cells in long-lasting Graves disease. Study-wide points: Segments TRBV28, TRBJ1-2 and TRBJ2-5 showed preferential usage in persistent disease.

The ends were cut back, 3 bases at V and 0 bases at J, with 15 bases in the middle. The germline V gene has CDR1 SGHVS and CDR2 FQNEAQ. CDR3 size: 18 residues. With respect to this clonotype: Antigen specificity is unknown.

In building TCR beta libraries, iRepertoire HTBI primers were used together with Arm-PCR of CDR3 regions. In TCRdb, the multiplex PCR reads were re-called with MiXCR into one record per CDR3 protein. The repertoire holds about 310,000 distinct CDR3 sequences, with roughly 18% as singletons. Noted time point: newly diagnosed GD, antithyroid drugs for less than 3 months. The TCR library was made from RNA extracted from PBMCs. The rearrangement links TRBV7-8 to TRBJ2-6; D tentatively reads TRBD1 or TRBD2 (5 bases each). This sequence was found in a female donor with Graves disease. Sample: peripheral blood mononuclear cells (PBMCs), taken at new diagnosis, from a patient treated with antithyroid drugs. Here the CDR3 DNA reads TGTGCCAGCAGCTTTGCCCCGGGACGGATCTCTGGGGCCAACGTCCTGACTTTC. It specifies CASSFAPGRISGANVLTF. Full variable domain (rest looked up from reference TRBV7-8 and TRBJ2-6): GAGVSQSPRYKVAKRGQDVALRCDPISGHVSLFWYQQALGQGPEFLTYFQNEAQLDKSGLPSDRFFAERPEGSVSTLKIQRTQQEDSAVYLCASSFAPGRISGANVLTFGAGSRLTVL.